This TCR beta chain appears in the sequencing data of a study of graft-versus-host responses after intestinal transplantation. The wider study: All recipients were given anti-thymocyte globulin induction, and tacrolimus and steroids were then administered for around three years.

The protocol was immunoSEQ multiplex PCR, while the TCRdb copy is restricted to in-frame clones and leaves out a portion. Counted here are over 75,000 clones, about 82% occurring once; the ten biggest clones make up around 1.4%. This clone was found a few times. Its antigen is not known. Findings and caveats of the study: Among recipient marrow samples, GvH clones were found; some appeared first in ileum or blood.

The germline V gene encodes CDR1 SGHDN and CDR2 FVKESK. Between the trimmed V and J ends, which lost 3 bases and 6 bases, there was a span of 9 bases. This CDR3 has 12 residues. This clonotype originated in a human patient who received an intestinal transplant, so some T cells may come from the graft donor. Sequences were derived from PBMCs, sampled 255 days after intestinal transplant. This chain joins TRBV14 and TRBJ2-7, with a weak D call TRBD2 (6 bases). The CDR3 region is CASSHGGLEQYF. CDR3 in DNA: TGTGCCAGCAGCCATGGGGGACTCGAGCAGTACTTC.